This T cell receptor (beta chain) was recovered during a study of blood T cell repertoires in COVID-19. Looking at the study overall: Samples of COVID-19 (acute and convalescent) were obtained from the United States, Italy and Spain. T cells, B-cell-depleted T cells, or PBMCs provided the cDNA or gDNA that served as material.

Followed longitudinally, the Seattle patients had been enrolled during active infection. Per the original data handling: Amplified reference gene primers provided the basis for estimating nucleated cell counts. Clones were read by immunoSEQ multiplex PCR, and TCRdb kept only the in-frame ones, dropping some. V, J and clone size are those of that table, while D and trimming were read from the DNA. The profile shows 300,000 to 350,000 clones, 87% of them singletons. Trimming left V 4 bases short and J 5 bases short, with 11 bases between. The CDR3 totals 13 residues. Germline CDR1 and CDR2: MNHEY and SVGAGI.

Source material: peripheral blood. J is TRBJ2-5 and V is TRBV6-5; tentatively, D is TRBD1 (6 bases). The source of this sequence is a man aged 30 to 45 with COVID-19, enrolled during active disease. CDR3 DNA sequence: TGTGCCAGCAGTTCCAACAGGGACGAGACCCAGTACTTC. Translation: CASSSNRDETQYF.